The entry below describes one T cell receptor beta chain. The data are from a study of shared clonotypes between healthy human individuals. The CDR3 consists of 16 residues. Germline CDR1 and CDR2: SGHNT and YYREEE (reference sequence). V shed 0 bases and J 2 bases; nucleotides not matched to a gene: 8. Using immunoSEQ multiplex PCR, the repertoire was profiled, and TCRdb retains in-frame clones only, with some absent. Of 190,000 or so clones listed, roughly 70% are singletons. The source of this sequence is a man aged 25-40 years in good health. This sequence joins TRBV5-4 and TRBJ2-7, with 7 bases fitting TRBD2. The sample comprised memory CD4+ T cells sorted from blood. As to subset: CD45RA-negative fraction. CDR3 bases: TGTGCCAGCAGCTTGGATATTGGAGCGGGACCCTACGAGCAGTACTTC. Translating gives CASSLDIGAGPYEQYF. The full variable domain, rest sourced from reference TRBV5-4 and TRBJ2-7, is ETGVTQSPTHLIKTRGQQVTLRCSSQSGHNTVSWYQQALGQGPQFIFQYYREEENGRGNFPPRFSGLQFPNYSSELNVNALELDDSALYLCASSLDIGAGPYEQYFGPGTRLTVT.